This paragraph reports one T cell receptor beta chain. Assignment of participants to cohorts was predicated upon participant-reported clinical history. V shed 3 bases and J shed 2 bases, with 10 bases lying between them. The CDR3 consists of 14 residues. Germline V gene data show CDR1 as MNHNY and CDR2 as SVGAGI (reference sequence). Generated by immunoSEQ multiplex PCR, the TCRdb table keeps only in-frame clones and is missing some. The table lists some 330,000 clones, 83% of them singletons. The data are from a study of blood T cell repertoires in COVID-19. The genes are TRBV6-6 and TRBJ1-2; D call uncertain. This receptor was taken from a woman aged 45-59 years who had recovered from COVID-19. What was sequenced was PBMCs or T cells enriched from blood (not recorded which). CDR3 sequence reads: CASSYEFLNYGYTF. In DNA, the CDR3 is TGTGCCAGCAGTTATGAGTTTCTAAACTATGGCTACACCTTC.